One TCR beta chain is described in this entry. With survey level as its setting, the immunoSEQ assay was v3.0. Measured with immunoSEQ multiplex PCR; TCRdb has only the in-frame clones, and not every one. The repertoire includes some 24,000 clones, roughly 89% of them detected once, and about 9% sits in the top ten. The CDR3 contains 14 residues. Germline lookup yields CDR1 SGHAT and CDR2 FQNNGV. V was pared by 5 bases and J by 5 bases, with 16 bases between. This sample is part of a study of long-term antiretroviral therapy in people with HIV. The rearrangement links TRBV11-2 to TRBJ2-7; possibly TRBD2 for D (6 bases). The sequence came from a man aged 50-60 years with HIV. This specimen consisted of unsorted PBMCs, obtained 1.8 years before starting antiretroviral therapy. CDR3 nucleotide sequence: TGTGCCAGCAGCCCCCTGGCGGGAATCGACGAGCAGTACTTC. Amino acids: CASSPLAGIDEQYF.